This T cell receptor (beta chain) was identified during a study of T cell changes during pregnancy in multiple sclerosis. The method was immunoSEQ multiplex PCR; TCRdb's version includes in-frame clones alone and lacks a portion of them. The table shows 93,000 or so clones, with 80% to 95% occurring only once. This sequence originates from a female donor with multiple sclerosis, enrolled in a pregnancy study. This specimen was peripheral blood, taken before pregnancy.

CDR3 residues: CASSYSMNTEAFF. In DNA form, the CDR3 reads TGTGCCAGCAGTTATAGCATGAACACTGAAGCTTTCTTT. The genes are TRBV6-6 and TRBJ1-1; D unclear. This CDR3 comprises 13 residues. Germline CDR1 is MNHNY and CDR2 is SVGAGI (reference sequence). The V gene lost 3 bases and the J gene lost 0 bases, with 5 bases spanning the gap.